This T cell receptor beta chain was recorded in a study of cytomegalovirus exposure and HLA in healthy donors. The wider study: Unique TCRs from HLA-typed donors, 65 million to 85 million of them, were held in an early data release. Study results and limitations: Excluded: some indistinguishable V segments such as TRBV6-2 and TRBV6-3. It was reported that the classifier diagnosed cytomegalovirus status with high specificity and sensitivity in both the original and validation cohorts. Data from an earlier analysis indicated that most TCR beta V segments were productive either about 87% or about 30% of the time.

Concerning this clone: The antigen remains undetermined.

The CDR3 is made up of 15 amino acids. CDR1 is SGHNT and CDR2 is YYREEE in the germline V gene (reference sequence). With 5 bases clipped from V and 7 bases from J, the junction kept 5 bases outside the gene matches. Use of 60 Vbeta and 13 Jbeta primers characterized the PCR. Profiling relied on immunoSEQ multiplex PCR, and the TCRdb table lists in-frame clones only, not all of them. The data contain roughly 99,000 clones, 70% to 85% of them seen just once; the ten biggest clones take up around 4%. The chain combines TRBV5-4 with TRBJ2-1; 14 nucleotides line up with TRBD2. Source material: PBMCs. This sequence was found in a male donor in good health and CMV-seronegative. The CDR3 here is CASSTGTSGSNEQFF. CDR3 DNA: TGTGCCAGCAGTACCGGGACTAGCGGGAGTAATGAGCAGTTCTTC.